This TCR beta chain appears in the sequencing data of a study of vaccination and CD4 T cells after COVID-19. At the level of the study: Every participant was given two doses of BNT162b2 or mRNA-1273 vaccine. Sampling post-COVID took place a median around 100 days after diagnosis (range 35 to 161). Investigators took post-vaccine samples a median 72 days after dose two, within a range of 14 to 241. General study points: Within the convalescent patients, a median roughly 87% of the SARS-CoV-2-reactive clones were ones that appeared only post-vaccination.

This clonotype was seen a handful of times. Antigen unknown. The V gene's germline CDR1 is LGHNA and CDR2 YNFKEQ. CDR3 length: 14 amino acids. Unmatched junction bases numbered 3, after V lost 1 base and J lost 10 bases. TCRdb redid the calling of the PCR reads with MiXCR, one entry per CDR3 protein. This table has roughly 18,000 distinct CDR3 sequences, around 62% appearing once. Sample: CD4+ T cells from blood, taken before SARS-CoV-2 vaccination. The chain carries TRBV4-2 and TRBJ1-6; TRBD1 aligns across 8 bases. The clonotype comes from a human donor who had recovered from COVID-19. CDR3 nucleotides: TGTGCCAGCAGCCAAGGGACAGGGAGGTCACCCCTCCACTTT. Its translation is CASSQGTGRSPLHF.